A single sample gave rise to the 7 T cell receptor beta chains below, sequenced in a study of cytomegalovirus exposure and HLA in healthy donors. Sequencing used immunoSEQ multiplex PCR; TCRdb keeps in-frame clones, though not all of them. The table lists about 98,000 clones, approximately 84% of them singletons, with 6% to 6.5% in the top ten. The material sequenced was PBMCs. These receptors originate from a man in his late teens or twenties in good health and CMV-seropositive.

In nucleotides, the CDR3 is TGTGCCAGCAGCTTATCGGCCAGGGCGTCGCATGGCTACACCTTC. Amino acid sequence: CASSLSARASHGYTF. The chain joins TRBV11-2 to TRBJ1-2; possibly TRBD1 for D (5 bases). The CDR3 loop spans 15 amino acids. V was pared by 2 bases and J by 6 bases, with 16 bases between. Germline values: CDR1 SGHAT, CDR2 FQNNGV.

The chain links TRBV28 to TRBJ1-1; tentatively, D is TRBD1 (5 bases). Per the germline V gene, CDR1 is MDHEN and CDR2 is SYDVKM. The CDR3 sequence is 16 residues long. V was clipped by 3 bases and J by 3 bases, with 17 bases between them. CDR3 coding DNA: TGTGCCAGCAGTTTTGGGTCGAGGTTAGGGGACACTGAAGCTTTCTTT. The encoded protein is CASSFGSRLGDTEAFF.

The J gene is TRBJ2-5, the V gene TRBV27, with D possibly matching TRBD1 (5 bases). Trimming removed 8 bases at V and 5 bases at J, with 15 bases between. Germline V gives CDR1 MNHEY, CDR2 SMNVEV (reference sequence). This CDR3 has 13 residues. The chain's CDR3 is CASGLQGEETQYF. CDR3 in DNA: TGTGCCAGCGGGCTTCAGGGCGAGGAGACCCAGTACTTC.

The rearrangement joins TRBV11-3 to TRBJ2-7; tentative D call: TRBD1 (6 bases). V was clipped by 5 bases and J by 0 bases, with 14 bases between them. This CDR3 is 15 amino acids long. Germline V gives CDR1 SGHNT, CDR2 YENEEA. The CDR3 loop reads CASSTLTGFSYEQYF. The DNA of the CDR3 is TGTGCCAGCAGCACCCTGACAGGTTTCTCCTACGAGCAGTACTTC.

This chain links TRBV29-1 with TRBJ1-1, with TRBD1 matching 7 bases. Looked up from germline, CDR1 is SQVTM and CDR2 is ANQGSEA. The CDR3 spans 9 residues. The CDR3: CNGTVEAFF. The CDR3 DNA is TGCAACGGGACAGTTGAAGCTTTCTTT.

The rearrangement uses TRBV19 and TRBJ2-1; the D gene is possibly TRBD2 (6 bases). Trimming took off 7 bases at V and 1 base at J, with 8 bases between the two ends. Germline loops: CDR1 LNHDA, CDR2 SQIVND (reference sequence). This CDR3 region has 13 residues. CDR3 nucleotides: TGTGCCAGTAAGGAGGGGTCCTACAATGAGCAGTTCTTC. This sequence encodes CASKEGSYNEQFF. The full variable domain, with the rest looked up from reference TRBV19 and TRBJ2-1, is DGGITQSPKYLFRKEGQNVTLSCEQNLNHDAMYWYRQDPGQGLRLIYYSQIVNDFQKGDIAEGYSVSREKKESFPLTVTSAQKNPTAFYLCASKEGSYNEQFFGPGTRLTVL.

This chain links TRBV5-1 with TRBJ2-3; D uncertain. This CDR3 is 12 amino acids long. With 5 bases removed from V and 0 bases from J, the gap between germline ends came to 4 bases. CDR1 is SGHRS and CDR2 is YFSETQ in the germline V gene. The CDR3 is CASSPSTDTQYF. DNA for the CDR3: TGCGCCAGCAGTCCTAGCACAGATACGCAGTATTTT.